These T cell receptor beta chains were read from a single sample in a study of blood T cells in healthy people across ages. MiXCR, applied by TCRdb to the 5' RACE reads, yields one record per CDR3 protein. The repertoire consists of under 950,000 distinct CDR3 sequences, with over 20% occurring once and the leading ten covering approximately 20%. Sequencing was done on a sample of blood. The receptor source for this set is a man between 65 and 79 years old in good health. Each CDR3 is given with its conserved first and last residue. The order of the fields is J gene, D gene, V gene, clone size, CDR3 protein, CDR3 DNA. D genes are given only for firm matches. Size tells how often a clone was seen (once, few, many) or the class of an expanded clone, and some rows leave it out.

J: TRBJ1-4; D: TRBD1; V: TRBV5-1; size: .; CDR3: CASSLAGTGGNEKLFF; DNA: TGCGCCAGCAGCCTGGCGGGGACAGGGGGAAATGAAAAACTGTTTTTT
J: TRBJ1-4; D: .; V: TRBV7-2; size: .; CDR3: CASSLVRGDEKLFF; DNA: TGTGCCAGCAGCTTAGTCCGGGGAGATGAAAAACTGTTTTTT
J: TRBJ2-5; D: .; V: TRBV7-6; size: few; CDR3: CASSLFSSGGTQYF; DNA: TGTGCCAGCAGCTTATTCTCCAGTGGAGGGACCCAGTACTTC
J: TRBJ2-7; D: .; V: TRBV12-3/TRBV12-4; size: .; CDR3: CASSFLLYEQYF; DNA: TGTGCCAGCAGTTTTCTTCTCTACGAGCAGTACTTC
J: TRBJ2-3; D: .; V: TRBV6-4; size: once; CDR3: CASSDFPGSTDTQYF; DNA: TGTGCCAGCAGTGACTTCCCAGGGAGCACAGATACGCAGTATTTT
J: TRBJ2-4; D: .; V: TRBV4-1; size: .; CDR3: CASSQGGARDIQYF; DNA: TGCGCCAGCAGCCAAGGAGGGGCGAGGGACATTCAGTACTTC
J: TRBJ2-4; D: .; V: TRBV21-1; size: .; CDR3: CASIPTDKNIQYF; DNA: TGTGCCAGCATACCGACTGACAAAAACATTCAGTACTTC
J: TRBJ1-4; D: .; V: TRBV7-9; size: .; CDR3: CASSLGGIREKLFF; DNA: TGTGCCAGCAGCTTAGGTGGTATACGGGAAAAACTGTTTTTT
J: TRBJ2-7; D: .; V: TRBV12-3/TRBV12-4; size: .; CDR3: CASSLEWSGYEQYF; DNA: TGTGCCAGCAGCTTGGAGTGGTCTGGGTACGAGCAGTACTTC
J: TRBJ1-2; D: .; V: TRBV21-1; size: few; CDR3: CASPFNYGYTF; DNA: TGTGCCAGCCCCTTCAACTATGGCTACACCTTC
J: TRBJ1-4; D: .; V: TRBV28; size: .; CDR3: CASSFIQVGGANEKLFF; DNA: TGTGCCAGCAGTTTCATCCAGGTTGGAGGAGCTAATGAAAAACTGTTTTTT
J: TRBJ1-1; D: .; V: TRBV20-1; size: .; CDR3: CSARLGLGGTEAFF; DNA: TGCAGTGCTAGGTTGGGCCTGGGAGGGACTGAAGCTTTCTTT
J: TRBJ2-7; D: TRBD2; V: TRBV5-1; size: many; CDR3: CASSLVGGGSSYEQYF; DNA: TGCGCCAGCAGCTTGGTTGGGGGGGGTTCCTCCTACGAGCAGTACTTC
J: TRBJ2-3; D: .; V: TRBV5-1; size: .; CDR3: CASSLFQGSLDTQYF; DNA: TGCGCCAGCAGCTTGTTTCAGGGGTCGTTGGATACGCAGTATTTT
J: TRBJ2-5; D: .; V: TRBV7-9; size: .; CDR3: CASSLLAEPRTQYF; DNA: TGTGCCAGCAGTCTACTAGCTGAACCACGAACCCAGTACTTC
J: TRBJ1-4; D: .; V: TRBV4-3; size: many; CDR3: CASSLTGGNEKLFF; DNA: TGCGCCAGCAGCTTGACAGGCGGTAATGAAAAACTGTTTTTT
J: TRBJ1-5; D: TRBD1; V: TRBV12-3/TRBV12-4; size: few; CDR3: CASSTKPGQGLSGNQPQHF; DNA: TGTGCCAGCAGTACAAAACCGGGACAGGGATTGTCAGGCAATCAGCCCCAGCATTTT
J: TRBJ2-1; D: TRBD2; V: TRBV5-1; size: once; CDR3: CASVTSGGGKNEQFF; DNA: TGCGCCAGCGTCACTAGCGGGGGAGGTAAAAATGAGCAGTTCTTC
J: TRBJ1-4; D: .; V: TRBV7-2; size: .; CDR3: CASSLDGGQETNEKLFF; DNA: TGTGCCAGCAGCTTAGATGGGGGCCAGGAGACTAATGAAAAACTGTTTTTT
J: TRBJ2-2; D: TRBD1; V: TRBV4-1; size: few; CDR3: CASSQATGDLTGELFF; DNA: TGCGCCAGCAGCCAGGCGACAGGGGATCTCACCGGGGAGCTGTTTTTT
J: TRBJ2-5; D: TRBD1; V: TRBV5-1; size: few; CDR3: CASSLTPGTGEETQYF; DNA: TGCGCCAGCAGCTTGACACCCGGGACAGGGGAAGAGACCCAGTACTTC
J: TRBJ2-6; D: .; V: TRBV27; size: few; CDR3: CASAGLSSGANVLTF; DNA: TGTGCCTCCGCGGGACTGAGCTCTGGGGCCAACGTCCTGACTTTC
J: TRBJ2-1; D: .; V: TRBV7-2; size: few; CDR3: CASSLGIGSYNEQFF; DNA: TGTGCCAGCAGCTTGGGGATTGGTAGCTACAATGAGCAGTTCTTC
J: TRBJ1-2; D: TRBD1; V: TRBV6-1; size: few; CDR3: CASRDRTGSYGYTF; DNA: TGTGCCAGCAGGGATAGGACAGGTAGCTATGGCTACACCTTC
J: TRBJ2-6; D: .; V: TRBV2; size: few; CDR3: CASSEAPVGLTF; DNA: TGTGCCAGCAGTGAAGCGCCGGTGGGTTTGACTTTC
J: TRBJ2-4; D: .; V: TRBV24-1; size: few; CDR3: CATSDFDGAKNIQYF; DNA: TGTGCCACCAGTGATTTCGATGGAGCCAAAAACATTCAGTACTTC
J: TRBJ2-1; D: TRBD2; V: TRBV29-1; size: .; CDR3: CSVGQQGGRLYNEQFF; DNA: TGCAGCGTTGGCCAACAGGGCGGGAGGTTATACAATGAGCAGTTCTTC
J: TRBJ1-4; D: .; V: TRBV7-9; size: .; CDR3: CASSLVSGNNEKLFF; DNA: TGTGCCAGCAGCTTAGTCTCAGGGAATAATGAAAAACTGTTTTTT
J: TRBJ2-5; D: .; V: TRBV5-1; size: .; CDR3: CASSFGGRVETQYF; DNA: TGCGCCAGCAGCTTTGGGGGCAGGGTCGAGACCCAGTACTTC
J: TRBJ1-2; D: .; V: TRBV9; size: .; CDR3: CASSVGQARYTF; DNA: TGTGCCAGCAGCGTAGGACAGGCGCGCTACACCTTC
J: TRBJ1-2; D: .; V: TRBV9; size: many; CDR3: CASSVTELIGGYTF; DNA: TGTGCCAGCAGCGTGACAGAGCTAATAGGTGGCTACACCTTC
J: TRBJ2-3; D: .; V: TRBV6-2/TRBV6-3; size: .; CDR3: CASTDGRIHTDTQYF; DNA: TGTGCCAGCACCGACGGGCGGATTCACACAGATACGCAGTATTTT
J: TRBJ2-1; D: .; V: TRBV20-1; size: .; CDR3: CSAPKGGSEQFF; DNA: TGCAGTGCCCCCAAAGGAGGGAGCGAGCAGTTCTTC
J: TRBJ2-5; D: TRBD2; V: TRBV7-8; size: .; CDR3: CASSLRLAGGYIQETQYF; DNA: TGTGCCAGCAGCCTTAGACTAGCGGGGGGGTACATTCAAGAGACCCAGTACTTC
J: TRBJ2-3; D: TRBD2; V: TRBV5-1; size: .; CDR3: CASRRGGQGITDTQYF; DNA: TGCGCCAGCAGGCGGGGGGGGCAGGGCATCACAGATACGCAGTATTTT
J: TRBJ2-2; D: TRBD2; V: TRBV12-3/TRBV12-4; size: .; CDR3: CASKEAGGQNTGELFF; DNA: TGTGCCAGCAAAGAGGCGGGAGGCCAGAACACCGGGGAGCTGTTTTTT
J: TRBJ2-2; D: .; V: TRBV9; size: .; CDR3: CASSGGPQTGELFF; DNA: TGTGCCAGCAGCGGGGGACCACAGACCGGGGAGCTGTTTTTT
J: TRBJ2-3; D: .; V: TRBV20-1; size: many; CDR3: CSARDSWRSTDTQYF; DNA: TGCAGTGCTAGAGATAGTTGGCGGAGCACAGATACGCAGTATTTT
J: TRBJ2-2; D: .; V: TRBV12-3/TRBV12-4; size: .; CDR3: CASSFVPGELFF; DNA: TGTGCCAGCAGTTTCGTACCCGGGGAGCTGTTTTTT
J: TRBJ1-1; D: .; V: TRBV5-1; size: few; CDR3: CASSLDRPEGESFF; DNA: TGCGCCAGCAGCTTGGACAGGCCTGAGGGGGAGTCTTTCTTT
J: TRBJ2-7; D: .; V: TRBV28; size: few; CDR3: CASSSGPGVHEQYF; DNA: TGTGCCAGCAGTTCGGGACCAGGGGTCCACGAGCAGTACTTC
J: TRBJ2-7; D: TRBD1; V: TRBV5-4; size: .; CDR3: CASSLGGQVTYEQYF; DNA: TGTGCCAGCAGCTTGGGAGGACAGGTAACCTACGAGCAGTACTTC
J: TRBJ1-4; D: TRBD1; V: TRBV11-2; size: few; CDR3: CASSLDGRGRTNEKLFF; DNA: TGTGCCAGCAGCTTAGATGGAAGGGGGCGGACTAATGAAAAACTGTTTTTT
J: TRBJ1-2; D: .; V: TRBV7-9; size: .; CDR3: CASSLNEIRRYGYTF; DNA: TGTGCCAGCAGCCTTAACGAGATCAGGAGGTATGGCTACACCTTC
J: TRBJ1-2; D: .; V: TRBV30; size: .; CDR3: CAYNWANNYGYTF; DNA: TGTGCCTACAACTGGGCCAATAACTATGGCTACACCTTC
J: TRBJ2-4; D: .; V: TRBV6-1; size: few; CDR3: CASIRGDVKNIQYF; DNA: TGTGCCAGCATTAGAGGGGATGTCAAAAACATTCAGTACTTC
J: TRBJ2-1; D: TRBD2; V: TRBV7-9; size: .; CDR3: CASRLGTSGGSNEQFF; DNA: TGTGCCAGCAGGTTGGGGACTAGCGGGGGCAGCAATGAGCAGTTCTTC
J: TRBJ2-2; D: .; V: TRBV5-1; size: many; CDR3: CASSLSTGELFF; DNA: TGTGCCAGCAGTTTATCCACCGGGGAGCTGTTTTTT